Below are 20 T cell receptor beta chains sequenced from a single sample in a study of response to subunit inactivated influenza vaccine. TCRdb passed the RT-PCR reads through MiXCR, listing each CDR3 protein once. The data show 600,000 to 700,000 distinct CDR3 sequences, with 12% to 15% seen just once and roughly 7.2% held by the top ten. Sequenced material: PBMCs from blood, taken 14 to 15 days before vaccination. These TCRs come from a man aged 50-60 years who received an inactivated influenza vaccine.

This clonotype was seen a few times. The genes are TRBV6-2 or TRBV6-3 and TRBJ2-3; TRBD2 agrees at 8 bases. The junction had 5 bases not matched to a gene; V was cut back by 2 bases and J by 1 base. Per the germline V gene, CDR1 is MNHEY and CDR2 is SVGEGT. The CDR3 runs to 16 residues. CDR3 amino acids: CASSYQTGGGTDTQYF. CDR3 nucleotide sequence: TGTGCCAGCAGTTACCAAACGGGGGGGGGCACAGATACGCAGTATTTT.

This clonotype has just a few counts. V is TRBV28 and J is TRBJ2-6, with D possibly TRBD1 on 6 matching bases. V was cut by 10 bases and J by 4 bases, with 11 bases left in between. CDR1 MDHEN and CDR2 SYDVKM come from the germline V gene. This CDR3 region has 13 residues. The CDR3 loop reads CATTQGGANVLTF. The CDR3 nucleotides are TGTGCCACCACCCAGGGGGGGGCCAACGTCCTGACTTTC.

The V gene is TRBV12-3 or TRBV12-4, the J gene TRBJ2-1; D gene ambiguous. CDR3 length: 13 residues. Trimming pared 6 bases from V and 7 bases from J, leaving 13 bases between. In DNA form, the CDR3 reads TGTGCCAGCAGATTACCGCCCGAAAATGAGCAGTTCTTC. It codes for CASRLPPENEQFF.

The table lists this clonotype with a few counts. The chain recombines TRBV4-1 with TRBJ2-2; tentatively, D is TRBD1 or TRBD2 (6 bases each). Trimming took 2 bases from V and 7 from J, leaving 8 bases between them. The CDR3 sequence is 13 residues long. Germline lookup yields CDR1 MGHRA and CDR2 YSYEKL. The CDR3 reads CASSQRGVGELFF. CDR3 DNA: TGCGCCAGCAGCCAAAGGGGGGTCGGGGAGCTGTTTTTT.

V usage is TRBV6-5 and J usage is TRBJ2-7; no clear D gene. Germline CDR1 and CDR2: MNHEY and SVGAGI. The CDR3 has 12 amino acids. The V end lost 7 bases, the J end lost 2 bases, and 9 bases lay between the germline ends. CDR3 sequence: CASNLLTYEQYF. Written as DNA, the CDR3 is TGTGCCAGCAACTTGTTAACCTACGAGCAGTACTTC.

CDR3 protein: CASRRDRDRGTPLHF. CDR3 bases: TGCGCCAGCAGACGAGACCGGGACAGGGGCACACCCCTCCACTTT. This chain connects TRBV4-3 to TRBJ1-6; 10 nucleotides align to TRBD1. The V segment lost 6 bases and the J segment 11 bases; nucleotides outside the gene matches: 10. The CDR3 has 15 amino acids. Germline V gene lookup returns CDR1 LGHNA and CDR2 YSLEER.

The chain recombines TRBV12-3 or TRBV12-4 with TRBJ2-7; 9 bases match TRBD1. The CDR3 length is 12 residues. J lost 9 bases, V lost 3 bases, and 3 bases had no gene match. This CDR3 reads CASSFRQGGQYF. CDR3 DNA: TGTGCCAGCAGTTTCAGACAGGGGGGGCAGTACTTC.

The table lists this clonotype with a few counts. CDR3: CSARRLAGGTDTQYF. CDR3 DNA: TGCAGTGCTCGCCGACTAGCGGGAGGCACAGATACGCAGTATTTT. The chain couples TRBV20-1 to TRBJ2-3; TRBD2 matches at 12 bases. The trim removed 5 bases at V and 1 base at J, leaving 4 bases unmatched. The CDR3 spans 15 residues. CDR1 is DFQATT and CDR2 is SNEGSKA in the germline V gene (reference sequence).

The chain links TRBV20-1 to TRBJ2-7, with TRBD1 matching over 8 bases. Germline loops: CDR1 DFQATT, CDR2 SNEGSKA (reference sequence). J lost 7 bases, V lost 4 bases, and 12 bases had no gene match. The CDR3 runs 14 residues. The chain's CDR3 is CSATRPGQVPEQYF. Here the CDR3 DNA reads TGCAGTGCTACGCGACCGGGACAGGTCCCTGAGCAGTACTTC.

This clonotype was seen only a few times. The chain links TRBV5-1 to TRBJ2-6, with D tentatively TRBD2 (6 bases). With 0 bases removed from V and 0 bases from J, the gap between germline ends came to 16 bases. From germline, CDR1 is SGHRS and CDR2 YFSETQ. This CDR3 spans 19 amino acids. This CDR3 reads CASSLAGGLLISGANVLTF. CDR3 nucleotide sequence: TGCGCCAGCAGCTTGGCCGGGGGATTGTTGATCTCTGGGGCCAACGTCCTGACTTTC.

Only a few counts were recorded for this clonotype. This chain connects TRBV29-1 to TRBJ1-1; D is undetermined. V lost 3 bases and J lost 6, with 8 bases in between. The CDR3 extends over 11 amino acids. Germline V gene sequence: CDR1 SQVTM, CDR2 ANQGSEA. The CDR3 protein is CSVEGSAEAFF. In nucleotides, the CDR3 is TGCAGCGTTGAGGGTTCCGCTGAAGCTTTCTTT.

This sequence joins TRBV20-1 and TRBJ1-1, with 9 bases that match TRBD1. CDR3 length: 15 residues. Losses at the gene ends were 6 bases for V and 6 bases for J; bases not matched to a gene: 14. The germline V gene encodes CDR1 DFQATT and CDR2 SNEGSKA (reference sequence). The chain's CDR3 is CSASGAGTGRSEAFF. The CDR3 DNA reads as TGCAGTGCAAGTGGAGCAGGGACAGGGAGGTCTGAAGCTTTCTTT.

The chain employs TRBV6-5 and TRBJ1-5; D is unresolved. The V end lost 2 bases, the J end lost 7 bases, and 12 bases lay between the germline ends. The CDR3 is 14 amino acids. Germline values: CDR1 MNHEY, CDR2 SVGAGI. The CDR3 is CASSYTSSGQPQHF. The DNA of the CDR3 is TGTGCCAGCAGTTACACCAGCTCTGGACAGCCCCAGCATTTT.

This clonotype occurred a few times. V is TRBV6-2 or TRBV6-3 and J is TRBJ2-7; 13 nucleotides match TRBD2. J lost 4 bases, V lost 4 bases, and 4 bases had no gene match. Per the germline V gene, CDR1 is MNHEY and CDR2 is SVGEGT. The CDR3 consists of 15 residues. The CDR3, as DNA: TGTGCCAGCAGTTTGGGACTAGCGGGGTATTACGAGCAGTACTTC. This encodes CASSLGLAGYYEQYF.

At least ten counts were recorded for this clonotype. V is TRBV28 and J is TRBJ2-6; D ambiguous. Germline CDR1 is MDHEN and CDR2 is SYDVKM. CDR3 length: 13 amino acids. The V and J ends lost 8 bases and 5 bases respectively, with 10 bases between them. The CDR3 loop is CASSPLRANVLTF. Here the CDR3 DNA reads TGTGCCAGCTCTCCGCTGAGGGCCAACGTCCTGACTTTC.

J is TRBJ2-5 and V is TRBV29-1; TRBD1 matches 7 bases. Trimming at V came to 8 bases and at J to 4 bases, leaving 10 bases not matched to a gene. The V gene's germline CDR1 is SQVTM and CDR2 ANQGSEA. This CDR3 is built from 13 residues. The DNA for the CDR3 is TGCAGCACCAACAGGGGTGTAGGAGAGACCCAGTACTTC. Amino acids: CSTNRGVGETQYF. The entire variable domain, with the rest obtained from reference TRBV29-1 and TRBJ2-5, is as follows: SAVISQKPSRDICQRGTSLTIQCQVDSQVTMMFWYRQQPGQSLTLIATANQGSEATYESGFVIDKFPISRPNLTFSTLTVSNMSPEDSSIYLCSTNRGVGETQYFGPGTRLLVL.

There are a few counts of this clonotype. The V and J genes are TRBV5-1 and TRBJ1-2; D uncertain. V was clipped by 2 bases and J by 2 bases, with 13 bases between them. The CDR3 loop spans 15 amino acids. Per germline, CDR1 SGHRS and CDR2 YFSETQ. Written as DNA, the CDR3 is TGCGCCAGCAGCTTAACTTCCGGCAGCAACTATGGCTACACCTTC. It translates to CASSLTSGSNYGYTF. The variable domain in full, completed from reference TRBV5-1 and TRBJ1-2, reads KAGVTQTPRYLIKTRGQQVTLSCSPISGHRSVSWYQQTPGQGLQFLFEYFSETQRNKGNFPGRFSGRQFSNSRSEMNVSTLELGDSALYLCASSLTSGSNYGYTFGSGTRLTVV.

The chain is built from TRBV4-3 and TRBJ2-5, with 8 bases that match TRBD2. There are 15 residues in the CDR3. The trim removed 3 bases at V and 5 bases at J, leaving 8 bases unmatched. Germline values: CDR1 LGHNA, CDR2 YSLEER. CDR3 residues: CASSQQRGGGETQYF. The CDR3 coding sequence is TGCGCCAGCAGCCAGCAACGGGGGGGCGGGGAGACCCAGTACTTC.

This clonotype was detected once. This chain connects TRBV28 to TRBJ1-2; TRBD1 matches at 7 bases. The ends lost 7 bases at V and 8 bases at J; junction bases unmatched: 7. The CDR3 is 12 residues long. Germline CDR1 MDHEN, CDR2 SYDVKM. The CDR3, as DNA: TGTGCCAGCACCACAGACAGGGCGGGCTACACCTTC. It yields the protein CASTTDRAGYTF.

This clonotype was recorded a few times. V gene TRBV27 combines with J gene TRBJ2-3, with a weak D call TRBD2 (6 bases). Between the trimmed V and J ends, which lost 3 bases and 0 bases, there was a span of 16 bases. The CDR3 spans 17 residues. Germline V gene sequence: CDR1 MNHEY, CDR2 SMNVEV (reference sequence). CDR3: CASSFLFRGESTDTQYF. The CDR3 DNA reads TGTGCCAGCAGTTTTTTGTTCCGCGGGGAGAGCACAGATACGCAGTATTTT.